This T cell receptor (beta chain) was sequenced in a study of blood T cells in healthy people across ages (dated by TCRdb to about 2015). About the full investigation: Template switching captured roughly one uniquely barcoded TCR beta cDNA molecule per two T cells in model experiments. The study measured age-related changes in TCR beta repertoire diversity using deep sequencing normalized with unique cDNA molecular identifiers. To avoid experimental bias, donors of different ages were distributed randomly across sequencing lanes. The donors were divided into four age groups: young (average about 16 years), middle-aged (about 39), aged (roughly 66) and long-lived (about 79). Using the same blood draw, the study looked at two additional independent replicas of 1 million unique cDNA reads for two donors, one aged 18 to 30 and the other aged 80 or older.

Paper-wide results and their limitations: Estimates of total diversity from one million sequenced T cells were regarded as lower bounds and underestimates. Bulk unsorted PBMC profiling prevented conclusive comparison of naive and antigen-experienced compartments. As age increased, observed TCR beta diversity per million T cells dropped in a roughly linear way, and a significant reduction was already evident by age about 40. Compared with the aged group, the long-lived group had more naive CD4+ T cells, fewer expanded clones and increased TCR diversity, suggesting age selection. Because donor CMV infection status was unknown, age-related changes in expanded clonotypes were potentially confounded. Observed TCR beta diversity correlated strongly with the percentage of naive T cells measured by flow cytometry.

CDR1 and CDR2 are read off the germline V gene as MNHEY and SVGEGT. The CDR3 sequence holds 12 residues, the cysteine and phenylalanine included. Left in the record is the CDR3 DNA by itself, 36 bases read in frame from the first base. V drops 5 bases and J drops 4 bases, leaving 8 bases in between. Systemically healthy Caucasian individuals from Russia, roughly 40 in total and aged roughly 6 to 100 years, were included as donors. Each donor gave approximately 9.4 milliliters of peripheral blood, drawn into EDTA-treated Vacutainer tubes. Ficoll-Paque density-gradient centrifugation was used to isolate PBMCs, with at least 7 million per sample. Trizol reagent was used to extract total RNA from the PBMCs, yielding at least 6 micrograms per sample. For every donor, flow cytometry on a PBMC aliquot measured the percentage of naive CD45RAhigh/CD27high T cells. Library preparation employed 5' RACE. The reads were generated on an Illumina HiSeq 2500. A second 7 to 11 cycle PCR used a sample-barcoded 5' primer and a J-beta primer mix. Each TCR beta cDNA molecule received a unique molecular identifier from a template-switch 5' adaptor carrying 12 random nucleotides. Each sample yielded at least 3 million CDR3-containing paired-end reads. The Mint cDNA synthesis kit, primed by a TRBC-specific oligonucleotide, was used to synthesize first-strand cDNA from all RNA. Following uracil-DNA glycosylase treatment, all cDNA underwent a first 18-cycle PCR with the universal primers M1SS and BC2_uni_R. The authors processed their data as follows. For normalization, 1 million high-quality reads, each with a distinct molecular identifier, were randomly selected from each sample. Instead of being binned into consensus sequences, reads with shared molecular identifiers were discarded. CDR3 identification, clonotype clustering and error correction used MiTCR with a Q25 quality threshold and the strictest error-elimination algorithm. A nonparametric unseen species model with Euler transformation was used to estimate a lower bound on total TCR beta diversity. TCRdb reworked the public reads: Q25 trimming with fastp, MiXCR clone assembly, productive beta chains retained. CDR3 protein sequences are deduplicated, and each keeps its most common genes and DNA. The V and J calls were not made by the authors but by TCRdb's processing. Recorded for this sample are roughly 730,000 distinct CDR3 sequences; about 61% of them occurred a single time. The ten largest clones add up to about a quarter of the sample.

In the case of this clonotype: Its target antigen remains unknown. Base qualities are not at hand, and no much larger clone is one base apart.

Here the chain combines TRBV6-2 or TRBV6-3 and TRBJ1-2, with the D gene too uncertain to name. This clonotype originated in a man between 35 and 55 years old in good health. Specimen: blood. The nucleotides are TGTGCCAGCAGTGAAACCTCCTATGGCTACACCTTC. Its translation is CASSETSYGYTF.